The next 15 T cell receptor beta chains were all read from a single sample in a study of T cell responses to AZD1222 COVID-19 vaccine. This table comes from immunoSEQ multiplex PCR, and its TCRdb copy is limited to in-frame clones, with some not included. The sample shows approximately 120,000 clones, 93% of them seen only once. The source was peripheral blood, collected on day 0 of AZD1222 vaccination. The receptors stem from an adult in good health.

The rearrangement uses TRBV11-2 and TRBJ2-3; D gene ambiguous. The CDR3 loop spans 13 amino acids. Between the trimmed V and J ends, which lost 6 bases and 4 bases, there was a span of 11 bases. CDR1 and CDR2 (germline): SGHAT, FQNNGV. As DNA, the CDR3 is TGTGCCAGCAGGACCTCGGCGGCAGATACGCAGTATTTT. Its translation: CASRTSAADTQYF.

The chain has TRBV19 and TRBJ1-2; D remains ambiguous. This CDR3 has 14 amino acids. Looked up from germline, CDR1 is LNHDA and CDR2 is SQIVND (reference sequence). V was trimmed by 3 bases and J by 4 bases, leaving 12 bases between them. CDR3 amino acids: CASSISGVFYGYTF. The CDR3 coding sequence is TGTGCCAGTAGTATCTCTGGGGTTTTCTATGGCTACACCTTC.

This chain uses TRBV5-1 with TRBJ1-1, with a tentative D call TRBD1 (5 bases). The CDR3 runs 12 residues. V lost 2 bases, J lost 5 bases, and 7 bases lay in between. CDR1 is SGHRS, CDR2 YFSETQ, per germline. CDR3 protein: CASSFPGTEAFF. The CDR3 nucleotides read TGCGCCAGCAGCTTTCCAGGGACTGAAGCTTTCTTT.

This chain connects TRBV4-1 to TRBJ1-1; D possibly corresponds to TRBD1 (5 bases). The V gene's germline CDR1 is MGHRA and CDR2 YSYEKL. This CDR3 region has 17 residues. V was shortened by 3 bases and J by 3 bases, with 20 bases between the two germline ends. The CDR3 spells CASSQLRDGTGDTEAFF. Here the CDR3 DNA reads TGCGCCAGCAGCCAGCTCCGGGACGGGACCGGGGACACTGAAGCTTTCTTT.

The genes are TRBV5-1 and TRBJ2-6; D remains ambiguous. The germline CDR1 and CDR2 sequences are SGHRS and YFSETQ. The V and J ends lost 0 bases and 0 bases respectively, with 1 base between them. This CDR3 has 14 amino acids. CDR3 protein: CASSLGSGANVLTF. The CDR3 DNA follows: TGCGCCAGCAGCTTGGGCTCTGGGGCCAACGTCCTGACTTTC.

The chain links TRBV5-5 to TRBJ1-2; 8 nucleotides match TRBD1. The junction had 6 bases not matched to a gene; V was cut back by 2 bases and J by 3 bases. Germline loops: CDR1 SGHKS, CDR2 YYEKEE (reference sequence). CDR3 length: 15 residues. DNA of the CDR3: TGTGCCAGCAGCTTCCAGACAGGGGTGGACTATGGCTACACCTTC. This sequence encodes CASSFQTGVDYGYTF.

The chain carries TRBV3-1 (or the pseudogene TRBV3-2) and TRBJ2-7; D is perhaps TRBD2 (5 bases). The ends were cut back, 6 bases at V and 9 bases at J, with 15 bases in the middle. The CDR3 is 12 amino acids. CDR1 and CDR2 (germline): LGHDT, YNNKEL (reference sequence). The DNA of the CDR3 is TGTGCCAGCAGTCCAAGGAGAGGGATGCAGTACTTC. This sequence encodes CASSPRRGMQYF.

The chain employs TRBV5-5 and TRBJ2-1; TRBD2 agrees at 8 bases. Trimming at V came to 7 bases and at J to 5 bases, leaving 11 bases not matched to a gene. Germline-derived CDR1 and CDR2 are SGHKS and YYEKEE (reference sequence). This CDR3 is built from 15 residues. In nucleotides, the CDR3 is TGTGCCAGCTTGCTCGGGGTTAGCGGGGACAATGAGCAGTTCTTC. Translated: CASLLGVSGDNEQFF.

V and J are TRBV7-9 and TRBJ2-3; TRBD2 agrees at 14 bases. Germline CDR1 SEHNR, CDR2 FQNEAQ (reference sequence). The CDR3 extends over 16 amino acids. Losses at the gene ends were 3 bases for V and 5 bases for J; bases not matched to a gene: 4. This CDR3 is CASSLTSGGAVDTQYF. In nucleotides, the CDR3 is TGTGCCAGCAGCTTGACTAGCGGGGGGGCCGTAGATACGCAGTATTTT.

The rearrangement links TRBV4-1 to TRBJ2-1, with D perhaps matching TRBD1 (6 bases). The V gene's germline CDR1 is MGHRA and CDR2 YSYEKL. V lost 2 bases to trimming and J lost 4 bases, with 15 bases between them. The CDR3 extends over 16 amino acids. The CDR3 sequence is CASSQPGQRTYNEQFF. Written as DNA, the CDR3 is TGCGCCAGCAGCCAACCGGGACAACGAACTTACAATGAGCAGTTCTTC.

The chain recombines TRBV19 with TRBJ1-5, with D possibly TRBD1 on 5 matching bases. The CDR3 runs 14 residues. Trimming cost V 7 bases and J 3 bases, with 13 bases left between them. CDR1 LNHDA and CDR2 SQIVND come from the germline V gene (reference sequence). The CDR3 bases are TGTGCCAGTAATCGCAGGGTAGACAATCAGCCCCAGCATTTT. Translation: CASNRRVDNQPQHF. The complete variable domain, with remaining parts taken from reference TRBV19 and TRBJ1-5, reads DGGITQSPKYLFRKEGQNVTLSCEQNLNHDAMYWYRQDPGQGLRLIYYSQIVNDFQKGDIAEGYSVSREKKESFPLTVTSAQKNPTAFYLCASNRRVDNQPQHFGDGTRLSIL.

The rearrangement links TRBV2 to TRBJ1-1; 7 bases line up with TRBD1. This CDR3 spans 13 amino acids. Trimming cost V 4 bases and J 4 bases; bases outside gene matches: 3. From germline, CDR1 is SNHLY and CDR2 FYNNEI. The CDR3 region is CASSVTGVTEAFF. DNA for the CDR3: TGTGCCAGCAGTGTTACAGGGGTCACTGAAGCTTTCTTT.

The chain has TRBV5-4 and TRBJ1-2; D perhaps matches TRBD1 (5 bases). The V end was cut by 0 bases, the J end by 4 bases, with 7 bases between. CDR1 SGHNT and CDR2 YYREEE come from the germline V gene (reference sequence). There are 13 residues in the CDR3. The CDR3 DNA reads as TGTGCCAGCAGCTTGGACCAGGGCTATGGCTACACCTTC. It codes for CASSLDQGYGYTF.

CDR3 coding DNA: TGTGCCAGCAGCTTAGGAGAGGGTGCAGCTTTCTTT. Encoded protein: CASSLGEGAAFF. The V and J genes are TRBV7-9 and TRBJ1-1; D uncertain. The germline gives CDR1 SEHNR, CDR2 FQNEAQ (reference sequence). There are 12 residues in the CDR3. Trimming took off 1 base at V and 10 bases at J, with 10 bases between the two ends.

The V gene is TRBV19, the J gene TRBJ1-1; tentatively, D is TRBD1 (5 bases). The CDR3 spans 14 residues. The germline V and J ends were trimmed by 9 bases and 2 bases, with 16 bases remaining between them. CDR1 and CDR2 (germline): LNHDA, SQIVND (reference sequence). The CDR3 DNA follows: TGTGCCAGCCGTAACGGGGGGGAAAACACTGAAGCTTTCTTT. Translating gives CASRNGGENTEAFF.